Below are 9 T cell receptor beta chains sequenced from a single sample in a study of blood T cell repertoires in COVID-19. Some clones are missing from TCRdb's copy, which holds only in-frame ones; the method was immunoSEQ multiplex PCR. This table holds roughly 320,000 clones, 86% found once. The material sequenced was PBMCs or T cells enriched from blood (not recorded which). These receptors were collected from a man aged 25 to 40 who had recovered from COVID-19.

This clone was seen only once. The V gene is TRBV7-9, the J gene TRBJ1-6, with D tentatively TRBD1 (5 bases). This CDR3 has 14 residues. Germline V CDR1 and CDR2: SEHNR, FQNEAQ (reference sequence). V lost 1 base to trimming and J lost 5 bases, with 6 bases between them. For the CDR3, the DNA is TGTGCCAGCAGCTTAGTACAGGATAATTCACCCCTCCACTTT. It yields the protein CASSLVQDNSPLHF.

CDR3 coding DNA: TGCGCCAGCAGCCAAGAGGGGCCCAGTGGGAGGGGGGATCGAGAGACCCAGTACTTC. It encodes CASSQEGPSGRGDRETQYF. The chain combines TRBV4-1 with TRBJ2-5, with D possibly matching TRBD2 (7 bases). The ends were cut back, 0 bases at V and 4 bases at J, with 24 bases in the middle. This CDR3 contains 19 residues. Per the germline V gene, CDR1 is MGHRA and CDR2 is YSYEKL.

The chain combines TRBV12-3 or TRBV12-4 with TRBJ2-7; TRBD1 aligns across 7 bases. This CDR3 has 12 residues. The J segment lost 6 bases and the V segment lost 6 bases, leaving 5 bases of the junction unmatched. The CDR3 sequence: CASSWDRSEQYF. In DNA form, the CDR3 reads TGTGCCAGCAGCTGGGACAGAAGCGAGCAGTACTTC.

V gene TRBV27 combines with J gene TRBJ2-7; D may be TRBD2 (6 bases). The V end lost 3 bases, the J end lost 0 bases, and 12 bases lay between the germline ends. This CDR3 has 15 residues. Germline CDR1 and CDR2: MNHEY and SMNVEV (reference sequence). The CDR3 loop is CASSLRGLSSYEQYF. The CDR3 nucleotides are TGTGCCAGCAGTTTGCGGGGCTTAAGCTCCTACGAGCAGTACTTC.

A few counts support this clone. The rearrangement joins TRBV7-2 to TRBJ1-5, with 8 bases identical to TRBD1. CDR3 size: 16 residues. The germline gives CDR1 SGHTA, CDR2 FQGNSA. After removal of 5 bases from V and 4 bases from J, the junction contained 10 bases not matched to a gene. The CDR3 here is CASSGGQGAPNQPQHF. The CDR3 DNA follows: TGTGCCAGCAGCGGAGGTCAGGGGGCACCGAATCAGCCCCAGCATTTT.

This clone has a count of ten or more. This chain links TRBV10-2 with TRBJ1-4; D perhaps matches TRBD1 (5 bases). Germline-derived CDR1 and CDR2 are WSHSY and SAAADI. This CDR3 has 14 residues. V dropped 11 bases and J dropped 5 bases, with 18 bases sitting between them. The CDR3 loop reads CAPPGWRGNEKLFF. CDR3 DNA sequence: TGCGCCCCACCAGGCTGGCGGGGGAATGAAAAACTGTTTTTT.

A single count supports this clone. The genes are TRBV2 and TRBJ2-7; 7 bases match TRBD1. This CDR3 comprises 13 residues. The J segment lost 4 bases and the V segment lost 6 bases, leaving 6 bases of the junction unmatched. The V gene's germline CDR1 is SNHLY and CDR2 FYNNEI. The CDR3 sequence: CASRGTARYEQYF. CDR3 DNA: TGTGCCAGCAGGGGGACAGCGAGATACGAGCAGTACTTC.

This chain uses TRBV10-1 with TRBJ1-2; D is undetermined. Trimming took off 6 bases at V and 4 bases at J, with 9 bases between the two ends. CDR1 and CDR2 (germline): WNHNN, SYGVQD (reference sequence). The CDR3 is made up of 12 amino acids. CDR3 residues: CASSPNLYGYTF. The CDR3 coding sequence is TGCGCCAGCAGCCCTAACCTCTATGGCTACACCTTC.

The chain carries TRBV7-9 and TRBJ2-3; 7 nucleotides agree with TRBD1. Germline V gene lookup returns CDR1 SEHNR and CDR2 FQNEAQ (reference sequence). CDR3 length equals 18 residues. V shed 4 bases, J shed 0 bases, and the junction held 13 bases outside the gene matches. CDR3 sequence reads: CASSSRPQGTTSTDTQYF. For the CDR3, the DNA is TGTGCCAGCAGCTCCCGACCACAGGGGACCACAAGCACAGATACGCAGTATTTT.